The entry below describes one TCR beta chain. This record belongs to a study of blood T cell repertoires in COVID-19. For the study at large: Sites across the United States, Italy and Spain contributed samples from acute and convalescent COVID-19. PBMCs, B-cell-depleted T cells, or T cells were the source of the cDNA or gDNA that made up the material.

The table came from immunoSEQ multiplex PCR; TCRdb's copy has only in-frame clones and leaves some out. The sample shows a few hundred thousand clones, approximately 82% of them seen only once. This CDR3 has 15 residues. Germline values: CDR1 SGHRS, CDR2 YFSETQ. The V end was cut by 4 bases, the J end by 0 bases, with 12 bases between. The V and J genes are TRBV5-1 and TRBJ2-3, with unresolved D. Sequenced input: peripheral blood. The receptor was isolated from a man over 45 with active or convalescent COVID-19. CDR3 protein: CASSPPGHSTDTQYF. The CDR3 DNA reads TGCGCCAGCAGCCCCCCTGGGCACAGCACAGATACGCAGTATTTT.